Presented here are 14 T cell receptor beta chains from one specimen sequenced in a study of blood T cell repertoires in COVID-19. Libraries were prepared by immunoSEQ multiplex PCR; TCRdb keeps only in-frame clonotypes and omits some of them. This table holds more than 300,000 clones, under 95% found once. The sequencing input was peripheral blood. The receptors were sampled from a woman under 30 who had recovered from COVID-19.

CDR3: CSASPGQGFGNEQFF. The CDR3 region has the DNA TGCAGTGCTAGTCCGGGACAGGGATTTGGCAATGAGCAGTTCTTC. The J gene is TRBJ2-1, the V gene TRBV20-1, with 9 bases that match TRBD1. The junction had 9 bases not matched to a gene; V was cut back by 3 bases and J by 6 bases. From germline, CDR1 is DFQATT and CDR2 SNEGSKA (reference sequence). This CDR3 contains 15 residues.

This sequence joins TRBV6-2 or TRBV6-3 and TRBJ1-6; TRBD1 might be the D (5 bases). Germline CDR1 and CDR2: MNHEY and SVGEGT. V was shortened by 3 bases and J by 6 bases, with 12 bases between the two germline ends. The CDR3 spans 15 residues. This chain's CDR3 is CASSYANRRNSPLHF. Here the CDR3 DNA reads TGTGCCAGCAGTTATGCTAACAGGCGTAATTCACCCCTCCACTTT.

The CDR3 loop is CASSPTPGLAGTDTQYF. CDR3 DNA: TGTGCCAGCAGCCCAACCCCTGGACTAGCGGGAACAGATACGCAGTATTTT. This chain joins TRBV9 and TRBJ2-3; TRBD2 agrees at 12 bases. CDR1 is SGDLS, CDR2 YYNGEE, per germline. V was pared by 4 bases and J by 3 bases, with 9 bases of the junction left unmatched. The CDR3 loop spans 17 amino acids. The full variable domain, with the rest looked up from reference TRBV9 and TRBJ2-3, is DSGVTQTPKHLITATGQRVTLRCSPRSGDLSVYWYQQSLDQGLQFLIQYYNGEERAKGNILERFSAQQFPDLHSELNLSSLELGDSALYFCASSPTPGLAGTDTQYFGPGTRLTVL.

The CDR3 DNA reads TGTGCCAGCAGTTTATATACAGGGGTACCTAATGAAAAACTGTTTTTT. This codes for CASSLYTGVPNEKLFF. The V call is TRBV27, the J call TRBJ1-4, with 7 bases lining up with TRBD1. The length of the CDR3 is 16 residues. Trimming at V came to 1 base and at J to 3 bases, leaving 5 bases not matched to a gene. The germline V gene encodes CDR1 MNHEY and CDR2 SMNVEV (reference sequence).

The chain recombines TRBV7-9 with TRBJ2-7; D remains unclear. The V end lost 1 base, the J end lost 4 bases, and 11 bases lay between the germline ends. Germline lookup yields CDR1 SEHNR and CDR2 FQNEAQ (reference sequence). This CDR3 is built from 14 residues. CDR3 DNA: TGTGCCAGCAGCTTAGGCGCTTTGCCATACGAGCAGTACGTC. Its protein product is CASSLGALPYEQYV.

The gene calls are TRBV18 and TRBJ1-3, with 9 bases that match TRBD1. Germline CDR1 KGHSH, CDR2 LQKENI. The junction had 4 bases not matched to a gene; V was cut back by 2 bases and J by 5 bases. The CDR3 consists of 15 residues. The CDR3 reads CASSPTQGARNTIYF. CDR3 nucleotide sequence: TGTGCCAGCTCACCAACACAGGGGGCAAGAAACACCATATATTTT.

The table lists this clone with a count of one. The chain combines TRBV3-1 (or the pseudogene TRBV3-2) with TRBJ1-1, with 8 bases that match TRBD1. J lost 1 base, V lost 6 bases, and 1 base had no gene match. This CDR3 spans 13 amino acids. Germline V gives CDR1 LGHDT, CDR2 YNNKEL (reference sequence). In DNA form, the CDR3 reads TGTGCCAGCAGAGACAGGGGGAACACTGAAGCTTTCTTT. This translates into CASRDRGNTEAFF.

V usage is TRBV4-3 and J usage is TRBJ2-3; D possibly corresponds to TRBD2 (7 bases). Germline V gives CDR1 LGHNA, CDR2 YSLEER. CDR3 length: 17 amino acids. V lost 2 bases and J lost 4, with 19 bases in between. CDR3 in DNA: TGCGCCAGCAGCCAAAGGCCCGGGGGGCAGAGGGCAGATACGCAGTATTTT. This sequence encodes CASSQRPGGQRADTQYF.

The chain carries TRBV9 and TRBJ1-1; D unresolved. CDR3 length equals 14 residues. The germline gives CDR1 SGDLS, CDR2 YYNGEE. V gave up 4 bases and J gave up 0 bases, with 10 bases separating them. The CDR3 DNA follows: TGTGCCAGCAGCCCCCCCCGCGTGAACACTGAAGCTTTCTTT. This translates into CASSPPRVNTEAFF.

This clone was seen more than once but under ten times. The chain carries TRBV13 and TRBJ1-2; D is perhaps TRBD1 (5 bases). Germline loops: CDR1 PRHDT, CDR2 FYEKMQ (reference sequence). The CDR3 extends over 14 amino acids. Trimming removed 2 bases at V and 6 bases at J, with 13 bases between. The CDR3 spells CASSLLGVQDGYTF. The CDR3 DNA follows: TGTGCCAGCAGCTTATTAGGGGTTCAGGATGGCTACACCTTC.

V gene TRBV6-2 or TRBV6-3 combines with J gene TRBJ2-3; tentatively, D is TRBD1 (5 bases). V was clipped by 2 bases and J by 4 bases, with 10 bases between them. Germline CDR1 reads MNHEY; CDR2 reads SVGEGT. This CDR3 is built from 14 residues. CDR3 residues: CASSYGAAPDTQYF. The CDR3 DNA reads TGTGCCAGCAGTTACGGGGCAGCTCCAGATACGCAGTATTTT.

The chain recombines TRBV2 with TRBJ1-2; 7 nucleotides align to TRBD1. The CDR3 consists of 14 residues. V shed 9 bases and J 3 bases; nucleotides not matched to a gene: 10. The germline gives CDR1 SNHLY, CDR2 FYNNEI. The CDR3 here is CARGDRTAYYGYTF. In nucleotides, the CDR3 is TGTGCCAGAGGGGACAGAACAGCTTACTATGGCTACACCTTC.

This rearrangement joins TRBV12-3 or TRBV12-4 to TRBJ1-2, with D possibly TRBD1 on 5 matching bases. The V end lost 2 bases, the J end lost 7 bases, and 11 bases lay between the germline ends. CDR3 length: 13 amino acids. This CDR3 reads CASSLLGEGGYTF. The CDR3 coding sequence is TGTGCCAGCAGTTTACTAGGGGAGGGTGGCTACACCTTC.

V and J are TRBV5-1 and TRBJ1-2; TRBD1 might be the D (5 bases). V was pared by 2 bases and J by 4 bases, with 6 bases between. Per germline, CDR1 SGHRS and CDR2 YFSETQ. This CDR3 has 12 amino acids. CDR3: CASSLDSYGYTF. CDR3 nucleotide sequence: TGCGCCAGCAGCTTAGACAGCTATGGCTACACCTTC.